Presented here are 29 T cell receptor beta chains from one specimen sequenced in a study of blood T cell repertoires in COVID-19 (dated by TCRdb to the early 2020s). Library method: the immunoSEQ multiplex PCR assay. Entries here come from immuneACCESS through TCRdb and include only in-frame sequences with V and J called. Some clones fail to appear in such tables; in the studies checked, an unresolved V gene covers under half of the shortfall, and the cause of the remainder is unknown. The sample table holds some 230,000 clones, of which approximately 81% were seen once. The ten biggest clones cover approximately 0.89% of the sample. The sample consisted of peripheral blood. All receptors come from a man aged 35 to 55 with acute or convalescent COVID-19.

The CDR3 spells CASSLLGVGSVEQFF. The CDR3 DNA follows: TGTGCCAGCAGCTTATTAGGAGTTGGGTCAGTAGAGCAGTTCTTC. The chain uses TRBV7-2 and TRBJ2-1; D gene ambiguous. The germline V gene encodes CDR1 SGHTA and CDR2 FQGNSA. The CDR3 totals 15 residues. Deletions cut 2 bases from V and 10 bases from J, with 18 bases between. Supplemented by reference TRBV7-2 and TRBJ2-1, the full variable domain reads GAGVSQSPSNKVTEKGKDVELRCDPISGHTALYWYRQSLGQGLEFLIYFQGNSAPDKSGLPSDRFSAERTGGSVSTLTIQRTQQEDSAVYLCASSLLGVGSVEQFFGPGTRLTVL.

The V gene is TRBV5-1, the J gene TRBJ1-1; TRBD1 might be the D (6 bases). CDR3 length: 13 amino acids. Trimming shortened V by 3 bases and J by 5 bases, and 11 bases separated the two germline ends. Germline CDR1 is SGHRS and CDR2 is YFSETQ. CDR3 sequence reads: CASSWTVTTEAFF. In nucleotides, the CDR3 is TGCGCCAGCAGCTGGACAGTTACTACTGAAGCTTTCTTT.

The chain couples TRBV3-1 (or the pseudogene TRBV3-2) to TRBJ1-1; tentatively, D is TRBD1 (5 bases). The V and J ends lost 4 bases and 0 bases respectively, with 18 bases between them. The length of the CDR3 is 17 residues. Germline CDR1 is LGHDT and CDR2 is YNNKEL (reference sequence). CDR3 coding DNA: TGTGCCAGCAGCCCTCCGGAGGGGATTAGAATGAACACTGAAGCTTTCTTT. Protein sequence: CASSPPEGIRMNTEAFF.

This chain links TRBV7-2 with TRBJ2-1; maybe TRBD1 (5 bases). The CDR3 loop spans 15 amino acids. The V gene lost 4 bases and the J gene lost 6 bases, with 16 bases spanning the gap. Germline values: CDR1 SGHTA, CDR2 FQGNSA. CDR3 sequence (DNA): TGTGCCAGCAGCTCATCCTGGGGCTCAGGCAATGAGCAGTTCTTC. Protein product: CASSSSWGSGNEQFF.

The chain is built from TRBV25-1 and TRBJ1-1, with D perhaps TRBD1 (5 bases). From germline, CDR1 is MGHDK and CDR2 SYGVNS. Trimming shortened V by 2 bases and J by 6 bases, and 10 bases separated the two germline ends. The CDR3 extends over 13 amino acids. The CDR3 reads CASSEPGRAEAFF. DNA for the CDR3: TGTGCCAGCAGTGAACCGGGCAGGGCTGAAGCTTTCTTT.

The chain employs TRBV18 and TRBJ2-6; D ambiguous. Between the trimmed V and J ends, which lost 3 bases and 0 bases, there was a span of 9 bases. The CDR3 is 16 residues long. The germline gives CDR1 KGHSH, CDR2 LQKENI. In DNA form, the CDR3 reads TGTGCCAGCTCACCCTGGGCTGCCTCTGGGGCCAACGTCCTGACTTTC. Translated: CASSPWAASGANVLTF.

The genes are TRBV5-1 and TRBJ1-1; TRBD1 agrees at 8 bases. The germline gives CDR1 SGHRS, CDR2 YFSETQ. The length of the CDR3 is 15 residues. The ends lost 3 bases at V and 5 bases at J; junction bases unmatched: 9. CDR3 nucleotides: TGCGCCAGCAGCTCACAGACAGGGGCGGGGACTGAAGCTTTCTTT. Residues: CASSSQTGAGTEAFF.

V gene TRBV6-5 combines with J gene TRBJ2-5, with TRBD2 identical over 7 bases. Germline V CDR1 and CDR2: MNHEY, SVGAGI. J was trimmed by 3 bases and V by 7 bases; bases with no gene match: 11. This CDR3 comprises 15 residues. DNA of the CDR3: TGTGCCAGCACCTCTCCGGGCGGGACTAAAGAGACCCAGTACTTC. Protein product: CASTSPGGTKETQYF.

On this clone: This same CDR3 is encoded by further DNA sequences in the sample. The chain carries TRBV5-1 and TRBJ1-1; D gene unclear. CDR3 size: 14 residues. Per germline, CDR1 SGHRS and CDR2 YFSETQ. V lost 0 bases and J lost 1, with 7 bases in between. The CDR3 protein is CASSLGGGNTEAFF. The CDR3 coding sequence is TGCGCCAGCAGCTTGGGGGGAGGGAACACTGAAGCTTTCTTT. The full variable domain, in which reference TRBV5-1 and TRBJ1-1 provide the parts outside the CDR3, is KAGVTQTPRYLIKTRGQQVTLSCSPISGHRSVSWYQQTPGQGLQFLFEYFSETQRNKGNFPGRFSGRQFSNSRSEMNVSTLELGDSALYLCASSLGGGNTEAFFGQGTRLTVV.

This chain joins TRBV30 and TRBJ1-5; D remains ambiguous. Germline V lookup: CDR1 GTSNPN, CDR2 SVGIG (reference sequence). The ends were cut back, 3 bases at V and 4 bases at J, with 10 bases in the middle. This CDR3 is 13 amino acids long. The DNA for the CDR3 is TGTGCCTGGAGCGGCGGCCCTAATCAGCCCCAGCATTTT. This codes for CAWSGGPNQPQHF.

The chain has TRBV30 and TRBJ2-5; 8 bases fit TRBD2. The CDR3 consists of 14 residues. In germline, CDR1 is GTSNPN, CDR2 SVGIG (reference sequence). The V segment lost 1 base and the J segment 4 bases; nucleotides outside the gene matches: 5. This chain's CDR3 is CAWSEASGLETQYF. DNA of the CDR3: TGTGCCTGGAGTGAAGCTAGCGGGTTAGAGACCCAGTACTTC.

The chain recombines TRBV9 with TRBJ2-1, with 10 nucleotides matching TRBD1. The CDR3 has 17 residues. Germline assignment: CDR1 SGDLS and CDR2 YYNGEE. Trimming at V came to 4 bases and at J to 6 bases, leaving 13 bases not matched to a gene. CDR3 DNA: TGTGCCAGCAGCTTTCATCCGGGACAGGGGATATTCAATGAGCAGTTCTTC. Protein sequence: CASSFHPGQGIFNEQFF.

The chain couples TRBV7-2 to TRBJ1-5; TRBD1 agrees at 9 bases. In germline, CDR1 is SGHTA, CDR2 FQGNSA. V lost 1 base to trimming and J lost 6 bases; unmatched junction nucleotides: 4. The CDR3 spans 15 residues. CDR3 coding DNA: TGTGCCAGCAGCTTAGACAGGGGGCCGGGTCAGCCCCAGCATTTT. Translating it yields CASSLDRGPGQPQHF.

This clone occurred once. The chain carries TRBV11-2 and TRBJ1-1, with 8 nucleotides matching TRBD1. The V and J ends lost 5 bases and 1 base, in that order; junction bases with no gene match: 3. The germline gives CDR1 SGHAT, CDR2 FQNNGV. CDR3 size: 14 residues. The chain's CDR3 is CASSLTGANTEAFF. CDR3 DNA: TGTGCCAGCAGCCTGACAGGGGCGAACACTGAAGCTTTCTTT. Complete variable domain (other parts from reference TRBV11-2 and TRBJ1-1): EAGVAQSPRYKIIEKRQSVAFWCNPISGHATLYWYQQILGQGPKLLIQFQNNGVVDDSQLPKDRFSAERLKGVDSTLKIQPAKLEDSAVYLCASSLTGANTEAFFGQGTRLTVV.

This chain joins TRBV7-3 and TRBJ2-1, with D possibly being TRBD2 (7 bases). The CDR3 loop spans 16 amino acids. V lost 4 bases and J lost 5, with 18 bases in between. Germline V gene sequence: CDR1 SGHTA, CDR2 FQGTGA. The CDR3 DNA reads TGTGCCAGCAGCTCCCGGGGGGCGAATATCCACAATGAGCAGTTCTTC. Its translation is CASSSRGANIHNEQFF.

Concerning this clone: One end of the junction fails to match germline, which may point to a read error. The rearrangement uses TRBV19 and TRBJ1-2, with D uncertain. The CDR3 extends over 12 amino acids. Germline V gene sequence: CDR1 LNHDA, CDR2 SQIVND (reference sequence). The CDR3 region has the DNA TGTGCCAGTAGTTTAGACCGGCGGGGCTACACCTTC. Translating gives CASSLDRRGYTF.

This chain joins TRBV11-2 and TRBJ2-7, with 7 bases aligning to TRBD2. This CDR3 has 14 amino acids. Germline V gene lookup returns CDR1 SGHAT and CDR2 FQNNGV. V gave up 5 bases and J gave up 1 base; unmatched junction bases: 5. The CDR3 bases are TGTGCCAGCAGCAGTAATAGCGGGTCCTACGAGCAGTACTTC. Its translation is CASSSNSGSYEQYF.

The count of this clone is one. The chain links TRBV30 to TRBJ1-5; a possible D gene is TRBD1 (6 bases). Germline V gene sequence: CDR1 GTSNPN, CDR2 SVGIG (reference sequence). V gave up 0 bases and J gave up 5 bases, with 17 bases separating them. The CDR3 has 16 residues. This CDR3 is CAWSVSPRAGDQPQHF. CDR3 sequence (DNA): TGTGCCTGGAGTGTATCACCCAGGGCAGGGGATCAGCCCCAGCATTTT.

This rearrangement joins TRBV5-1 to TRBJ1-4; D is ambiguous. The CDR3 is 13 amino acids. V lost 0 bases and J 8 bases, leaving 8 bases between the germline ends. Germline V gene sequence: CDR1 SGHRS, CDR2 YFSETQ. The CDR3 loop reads CASSLAMGEKLFF. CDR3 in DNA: TGCGCCAGCAGCTTGGCGATGGGCGAAAAACTGTTTTTT.

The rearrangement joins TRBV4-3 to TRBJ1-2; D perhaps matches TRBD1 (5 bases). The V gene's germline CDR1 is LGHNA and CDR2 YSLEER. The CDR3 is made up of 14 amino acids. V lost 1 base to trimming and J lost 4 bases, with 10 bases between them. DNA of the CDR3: TGCGCCAGCAGCCAAGCCGACGACAGCTATGGCTACACCTTC. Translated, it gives CASSQADDSYGYTF.

CDR3 DNA: TGCGCCAGCAGCTTCGATACCTTAGCTGGAGATACGCAGTATTTT. Residues: CASSFDTLAGDTQYF. V is TRBV5-1 and J is TRBJ2-3; D gene unclear. The CDR3 runs 15 residues. V was cut by 2 bases and J by 5 bases, with 15 bases left in between. Germline V gene lookup returns CDR1 SGHRS and CDR2 YFSETQ. Looking up the rest from reference TRBV5-1 and TRBJ2-3 gives the full variable domain: KAGVTQTPRYLIKTRGQQVTLSCSPISGHRSVSWYQQTPGQGLQFLFEYFSETQRNKGNFPGRFSGRQFSNSRSEMNVSTLELGDSALYLCASSFDTLAGDTQYFGPGTRLTVL.

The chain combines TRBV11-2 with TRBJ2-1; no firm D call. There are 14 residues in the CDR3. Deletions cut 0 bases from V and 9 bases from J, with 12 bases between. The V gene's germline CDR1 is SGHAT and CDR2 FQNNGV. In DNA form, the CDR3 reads TGTGCCAGCAGCTTAGACGTCTCGCGTGGTGAGCAGTTCTTC. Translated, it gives CASSLDVSRGEQFF. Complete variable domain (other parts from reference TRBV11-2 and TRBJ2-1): EAGVAQSPRYKIIEKRQSVAFWCNPISGHATLYWYQQILGQGPKLLIQFQNNGVVDDSQLPKDRFSAERLKGVDSTLKIQPAKLEDSAVYLCASSLDVSRGEQFFGPGTRLTVL.

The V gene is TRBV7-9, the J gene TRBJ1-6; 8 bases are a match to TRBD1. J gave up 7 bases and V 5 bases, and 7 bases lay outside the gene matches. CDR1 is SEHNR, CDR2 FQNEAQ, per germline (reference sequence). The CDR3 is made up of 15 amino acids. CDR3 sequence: CASSPRQGRNSPLHF. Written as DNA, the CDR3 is TGTGCCAGCAGCCCGCGACAGGGGAGGAATTCACCCCTCCACTTT.

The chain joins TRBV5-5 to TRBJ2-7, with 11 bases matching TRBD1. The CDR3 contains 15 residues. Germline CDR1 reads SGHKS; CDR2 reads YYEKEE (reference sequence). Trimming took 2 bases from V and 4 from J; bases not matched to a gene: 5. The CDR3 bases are TGTGCCAGCAGCTTAGGGGACAGGGGGGTATACGAGCAGTACTTC. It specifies CASSLGDRGVYEQYF.

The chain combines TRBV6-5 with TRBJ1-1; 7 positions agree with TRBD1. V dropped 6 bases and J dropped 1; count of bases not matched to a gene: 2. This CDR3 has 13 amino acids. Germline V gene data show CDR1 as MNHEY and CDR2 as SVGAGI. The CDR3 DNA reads TGTGCCAGCAGGCGGGACAGGAACACTGAAGCTTTCTTT. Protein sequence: CASRRDRNTEAFF.

CDR3 in amino acids: CASSPGSYEQYF. DNA for the CDR3: TGTGCCAGCAGCCCCGGCTCCTACGAGCAGTACTTC. The chain carries TRBV7-6 and TRBJ2-7, with unresolved D. There are 12 residues in the CDR3. V was trimmed by 5 bases and J by 0 bases, leaving 5 bases between them. CDR1 and CDR2 (germline): SGHVS, FNYEAQ.

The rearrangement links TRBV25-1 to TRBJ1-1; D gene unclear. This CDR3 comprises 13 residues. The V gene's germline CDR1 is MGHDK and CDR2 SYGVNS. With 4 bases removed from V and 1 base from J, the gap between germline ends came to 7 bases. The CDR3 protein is CASSAAGNTEAFF. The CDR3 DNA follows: TGTGCCAGCAGTGCAGCAGGGAACACTGAAGCTTTCTTT.

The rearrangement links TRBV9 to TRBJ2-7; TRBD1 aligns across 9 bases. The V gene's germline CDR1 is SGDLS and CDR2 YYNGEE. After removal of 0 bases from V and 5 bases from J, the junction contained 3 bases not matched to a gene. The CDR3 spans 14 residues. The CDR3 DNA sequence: TGTGCCAGCAGCGTAGGGGACAGGGCCCACGAGCAGTACTTC. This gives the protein CASSVGDRAHEQYF. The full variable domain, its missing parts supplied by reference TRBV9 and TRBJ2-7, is DSGVTQTPKHLITATGQRVTLRCSPRSGDLSVYWYQQSLDQGLQFLIQYYNGEERAKGNILERFSAQQFPDLHSELNLSSLELGDSALYFCASSVGDRAHEQYFGPGTRLTVT.

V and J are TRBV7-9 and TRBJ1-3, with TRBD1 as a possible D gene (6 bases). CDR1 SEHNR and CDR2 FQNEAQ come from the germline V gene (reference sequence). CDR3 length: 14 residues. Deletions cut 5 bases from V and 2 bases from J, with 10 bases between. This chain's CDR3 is CASSQSGAGNTIYF. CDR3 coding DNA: TGTGCCAGCAGCCAGTCAGGGGCTGGAAACACCATATATTTT. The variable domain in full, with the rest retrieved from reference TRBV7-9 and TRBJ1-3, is DTGVSQNPRHKITKRGQNVTFRCDPISEHNRLYWYRQTLGQGPEFLTYFQNEAQLEKSRLLSDRFSAERPKGSFSTLEIQRTEQGDSAMYLCASSQSGAGNTIYFGEGSWLTVV.